What follows are 11 T cell receptor beta chains derived from one specimen sequenced in a study of cytomegalovirus exposure and HLA in healthy donors. The data were produced by immunoSEQ multiplex PCR, yet TCRdb's version contains in-frame clones alone and is incomplete. Here the sample spans approximately 300,000 clones, about nine tenths being singletons. Sequencing input: PBMCs. These receptors were collected from a woman under 30 in good health and CMV-seronegative.

This clone occurred once. This chain joins TRBV6-4 and TRBJ2-1; 7 bases line up with TRBD2. J was trimmed by 2 bases and V by 4 bases; bases with no gene match: 8. CDR1 and CDR2 (germline): MRHNA, SNTAGT. The CDR3 length is 16 residues. The CDR3 spells CASSAFLADTYNEQFF. The CDR3 nucleotides are TGTGCCAGCAGTGCCTTCCTAGCGGACACCTACAATGAGCAGTTCTTC.

The chain employs TRBV7-9 and TRBJ2-1, with TRBD2 matching over 8 bases. Trimming cost V 5 bases and J 8 bases; bases outside gene matches: 2. The length of the CDR3 is 12 residues. Germline V gene lookup returns CDR1 SEHNR and CDR2 FQNEAQ (reference sequence). CDR3 nucleotides: TGTGCCAGCAGCAGGCGGGGGGATGAGCAGTTCTTC. The encoded protein is CASSRRGDEQFF.

The chain joins TRBV7-9 to TRBJ2-2, with 8 bases that match TRBD1. V dropped 6 bases and J dropped 6; count of bases not matched to a gene: 6. CDR3 size: 14 residues. Germline V gives CDR1 SEHNR, CDR2 FQNEAQ (reference sequence). The CDR3 DNA reads TGTGCCAGCAGACGTCGGACAGGGTCCGGGGAGCTGTTTTTT. Translation: CASRRRTGSGELFF.

The rearrangement joins TRBV2 to TRBJ1-1; 8 nucleotides line up with TRBD1. The CDR3 is 14 amino acids. Germline assignment: CDR1 SNHLY and CDR2 FYNNEI. V shed 5 bases, J shed 4 bases, and the junction held 6 bases outside the gene matches. The DNA for the CDR3 is TGTGCCAGCAGTCCCACAGGGGGTCGCACTGAAGCTTTCTTT. It codes for CASSPTGGRTEAFF. Drawing the rest from reference TRBV2 and TRBJ1-1, the complete variable domain is EPEVTQTPSHQVTQMGQEVILRCVPISNHLYFYWYRQILGQKVEFLVSFYNNEISEKSEIFDDQFSVERPDGSNFTLKIRSTKLEDSAMYFCASSPTGGRTEAFFGQGTRLTVV.

This chain connects TRBV4-1 to TRBJ2-1; D is unresolved. CDR1 and CDR2 (germline): MGHRA, YSYEKL. Trimming left V 4 bases short and J 4 bases short, with 11 bases between. This CDR3 is 14 amino acids long. DNA of the CDR3: TGCGCCAGCAGCCCACAGAGCCCATACAATGAGCAGTTCTTC. Encoded protein: CASSPQSPYNEQFF.

The V and J genes are TRBV27 and TRBJ1-1; D may be TRBD1 (5 bases). Trimming shortened V by 6 bases and J by 1 base, and 12 bases separated the two germline ends. The CDR3 covers 14 residues. Germline loops: CDR1 MNHEY, CDR2 SMNVEV (reference sequence). CDR3 in amino acids: CASRQQETNTEAFF. CDR3 coding DNA: TGTGCCAGCAGGCAACAGGAGACGAACACTGAAGCTTTCTTT.

In this sample, this clone turned up once. This chain uses TRBV7-2 with TRBJ2-1; TRBD2 matches at 9 bases. Germline V lookup: CDR1 SGHTA, CDR2 FQGNSA. This CDR3 region has 15 residues. After removal of 5 bases from V and 2 bases from J, the junction contained 4 bases not matched to a gene. The CDR3 DNA reads TGTGCCAGCAGCGCAACTAGCGGGCCCTACAATGAGCAGTTCTTC. Translated, it gives CASSATSGPYNEQFF. Using reference TRBV7-2 and TRBJ2-1 for the parts outside the CDR3, the full variable domain is GAGVSQSPSNKVTEKGKDVELRCDPISGHTALYWYRQSLGQGLEFLIYFQGNSAPDKSGLPSDRFSAERTGGSVSTLTIQRTQQEDSAVYLCASSATSGPYNEQFFGPGTRLTVL.

This chain joins TRBV6-5 and TRBJ1-2, with TRBD1 matching 7 bases. The CDR3 totals 11 residues. J gave up 11 bases and V 5 bases, and 5 bases lay outside the gene matches. The V gene's germline CDR1 is MNHEY and CDR2 SVGAGI. The CDR3 region has the DNA TGTGCCAGCAGTCAGGGACAGCTATACACCTTC. Translation: CASSQGQLYTF.

V and J are TRBV5-1 and TRBJ2-7; 9 positions match TRBD1. The CDR3 extends over 14 amino acids. CDR1 and CDR2 (germline): SGHRS, YFSETQ. Trimming at V came to 4 bases and at J to 6 bases, leaving 8 bases not matched to a gene. In DNA, the CDR3 is TGCGCCAGCAGCGTCGGGGACAGGGAGGGCGAGCAGTACTTC. It specifies CASSVGDREGEQYF.

As to this clone: Distinct nucleotide sequences in the sample also encode this CDR3. V and J are TRBV6-1 and TRBJ2-7; D unclear. In germline, CDR1 is MNHNS, CDR2 SASEGT. This CDR3 is 11 amino acids long. Trimming took 5 bases from V and 1 from J, leaving 3 bases between them. The CDR3 DNA sequence: TGTGCCAGCAGTCCTTCCTACGAGCAGTACTTC. This codes for CASSPSYEQYF.

The rearrangement links TRBV6-5 to TRBJ1-1; possibly TRBD1 for D (5 bases). Trimming pared 7 bases from V and 5 bases from J, leaving 14 bases between. The CDR3 is 13 residues long. CDR1 is MNHEY, CDR2 SVGAGI, per germline. This CDR3 is CASTDGGRTEAFF. CDR3 DNA sequence: TGTGCCAGCACCGACGGGGGGAGGACTGAAGCTTTCTTT.